This note documents a single T cell receptor (beta chain) sequence. This record belongs to a study of T cell repertoires in cytomegalovirus infection. TCRdb fed the reads into MiXCR, producing one record per CDR3 protein. There are hundreds of thousands of distinct CDR3 sequences in the sample; roughly 26% occur only once, and roughly 8% lies in the top ten. CDR3 length: 16 amino acids. Trimming removed 11 bases from V and 0 bases from J, with 19 bases in between. CDR1 is SGHTA, CDR2 FQGTGA, per germline. The clonotype comes from a human donor in good health (CMV status not recorded). Some clones in this sample may be carry-over from other donors' samples. The sample comprised CD8+ T cells from PBMCs. This chain joins TRBV7-3 and TRBJ1-4; D remains unclear. The CDR3 DNA reads as TGTGCCTCCAATGGGAACACCCGAACAACTAATGAAAAACTGTTTTTT. Residues: CASNGNTRTTNEKLFF.